The entry below gives a single T cell receptor (beta chain) sequence along with its context. Its specificity is unknown. This record belongs to a study of T cell responses to AZD1222 COVID-19 vaccine. Across the whole study: The analysis combined second doses at about 4 or about 12 weeks.

Generated by immunoSEQ multiplex PCR, the TCRdb table keeps only in-frame clones and is missing some. Found here are 35,000 to 55,000 clones, more than 80% of them singletons; the top ten hold roughly half. Germline CDR1 is LNHNV and CDR2 is YYDKDF (reference sequence). Trimming took 5 bases from V and 6 from J; bases not matched to a gene: 4. The CDR3 loop spans 13 amino acids. Regarding the study as a whole: CD4 TCRs linked to vaccination spanned spike, dominating at 160-218 and 743-854. Donors were mostly white British, more females; clonal diversity possibly underestimated. Just 5 to 7 AZD1222 recipients were seropositive at baseline.

The input for sequencing was peripheral blood, taken on day 0 of AZD1222 vaccination. The source of this sequence is an adult in good health. V gene TRBV15 combines with J gene TRBJ2-1; the match to TRBD1 covers 7 bases. The CDR3 here is CATSGTGVNEQFF. The CDR3 DNA reads TGTGCCACCAGCGGAACAGGGGTCAATGAGCAGTTCTTC.